Each of the 22 T cell receptor beta chains below was sequenced from the same sample in a study of T cell changes during pregnancy in multiple sclerosis. The repertoire was sequenced with immunoSEQ multiplex PCR; TCRdb's copy has only in-frame clones and lacks some. The table shows about 110,000 clones, with about 90% occurring only once. Material: peripheral blood, obtained in the third trimester of pregnancy. The receptors come from a female donor in good health, enrolled as a control in a pregnancy study.

Points on this clone: Other DNA sequences of this sample code for an identical CDR3. The rearrangement joins TRBV29-1 to TRBJ1-1, with unresolved D. Germline CDR1 is SQVTM and CDR2 is ANQGSEA. The V end was cut by 6 bases, the J end by 0 bases, with 5 bases between. This CDR3 is built from 11 residues. CDR3 bases: TGCAGCGTGCGAGTGAACACTGAAGCTTTCTTT. Protein sequence: CSVRVNTEAFF.

The chain carries TRBV5-1 and TRBJ1-4; 7 nucleotides align to TRBD1. The CDR3 runs 14 residues. V was pared by 5 bases and J by 8 bases, with 9 bases of the junction left unmatched. CDR1 is SGHRS and CDR2 is YFSETQ in the germline V gene. The chain's CDR3 is CASSKTGRSEKLFF. CDR3 DNA sequence: TGCGCCAGCAGTAAGACAGGGAGGTCCGAAAAACTGTTTTTT.

The chain joins TRBV19 to TRBJ2-7; 8 positions match TRBD1. Per germline, CDR1 LNHDA and CDR2 SQIVND (reference sequence). This CDR3 region has 13 residues. J lost 4 bases, V lost 3 bases, and 2 bases had no gene match. The CDR3 region has the DNA TGTGCCAGTAGTATCACAGGGGGGTACGAGCAGTACTTC. Protein: CASSITGGYEQYF. The full variable domain, rest sourced from reference TRBV19 and TRBJ2-7, is DGGITQSPKYLFRKEGQNVTLSCEQNLNHDAMYWYRQDPGQGLRLIYYSQIVNDFQKGDIAEGYSVSREKKESFPLTVTSAQKNPTAFYLCASSITGGYEQYFGPGTRLTVT.

The chain uses TRBV30 and TRBJ1-5; D gene unclear. Looked up from germline, CDR1 is GTSNPN and CDR2 is SVGIG (reference sequence). Trimming pared 1 base from V and 4 bases from J, leaving 8 bases between. This CDR3 comprises 13 residues. CDR3 loop: CAWSARGNQPQHF. CDR3 sequence (DNA): TGTGCCTGGAGTGCACGAGGTAATCAGCCCCAGCATTTT.

This clone was seen only once. J is TRBJ1-5 and V is TRBV7-9; 7 positions agree with TRBD1. Germline assignment: CDR1 SEHNR and CDR2 FQNEAQ (reference sequence). This CDR3 contains 15 residues. V trimming: 4 bases; J trimming: 3 bases; junction bases outside the gene matches: 6. This CDR3 is CASSSRDSNNQPQHF. The CDR3 bases are TGTGCCAGCAGCTCCCGGGACAGTAACAATCAGCCCCAGCATTTT. Variable domain in full (rest from reference TRBV7-9 and TRBJ1-5): DTGVSQNPRHKITKRGQNVTFRCDPISEHNRLYWYRQTLGQGPEFLTYFQNEAQLEKSRLLSDRFSAERPKGSFSTLEIQRTEQGDSAMYLCASSSRDSNNQPQHFGDGTRLSIL.

The CDR3: CASSLDYNTGELFF. DNA of the CDR3: TGTGCCAGCAGCTTGGACTACAACACCGGGGAGCTGTTTTTT. This chain connects TRBV5-5 to TRBJ2-2; D is undetermined. This CDR3 has 14 amino acids. The V gene's germline CDR1 is SGHKS and CDR2 YYEKEE (reference sequence). Trimming pared 0 bases from V and 2 bases from J, leaving 5 bases between.

The genes are TRBV4-3 and TRBJ1-2, with a weak D call TRBD1 (6 bases). The V gene lost 1 base and the J gene lost 4 bases, with 16 bases spanning the gap. The length of the CDR3 is 16 residues. Germline CDR1 reads LGHNA; CDR2 reads YSLEER. The CDR3 here is CASSQGLQGQSYGYTF. CDR3 bases: TGCGCCAGCAGCCAAGGCCTACAAGGACAGAGCTATGGCTACACCTTC.

This chain uses TRBV5-8 with TRBJ1-2; weak D call: TRBD1 (5 bases). Trimming stripped 4 bases from V and 0 bases from J, with 10 bases between. The CDR3 has 14 amino acids. Per germline, CDR1 SGHTS and CDR2 YDEGEE. The CDR3 DNA sequence: TGTGCCAGCAGCCCCAGGGTCGCTAACTATGGCTACACCTTC. It encodes CASSPRVANYGYTF.

J is TRBJ1-5 and V is TRBV9; D gene unclear. Germline V gene sequence: CDR1 SGDLS, CDR2 YYNGEE. There are 14 residues in the CDR3. Trimming shortened V by 3 bases and J by 5 bases, and 12 bases separated the two germline ends. CDR3 loop: CASSEGGGDQPQHF. Here the CDR3 DNA reads TGTGCCAGCAGCGAGGGAGGTGGAGATCAGCCCCAGCATTTT.

V usage is TRBV30 and J usage is TRBJ1-1, with D maybe TRBD1 (5 bases). Trimming removed 1 base at V and 1 base at J, with 22 bases between. The V gene's germline CDR1 is GTSNPN and CDR2 SVGIG (reference sequence). This CDR3 has 18 amino acids. CDR3: CAWSASPRTPASNTEAFF. The CDR3 DNA is TGTGCCTGGAGTGCCAGCCCCCGGACACCTGCATCGAACACTGAAGCTTTCTTT.

V usage is TRBV5-4 and J usage is TRBJ2-3; TRBD1 matches at 9 bases. Germline V gene sequence: CDR1 SGHNT, CDR2 YYREEE (reference sequence). The ends lost 4 bases at V and 3 bases at J; junction bases unmatched: 6. This CDR3 spans 15 amino acids. The DNA of the CDR3 is TGTGCCAGCAGCCTACCGGGACAGGGAACAGATACGCAGTATTTT. This translates into CASSLPGQGTDTQYF.

This chain connects TRBV7-3 to TRBJ2-2, with 7 bases aligning to TRBD1. Germline trimming cut 3 bases from V and 0 bases from J; bases unmatched to any gene: 7. There are 17 residues in the CDR3. The V gene's germline CDR1 is SGHTA and CDR2 FQGTGA. CDR3: CASSFGKQGTNTGELFF. Written as DNA, the CDR3 is TGTGCCAGCAGCTTCGGGAAACAGGGGACGAACACCGGGGAGCTGTTTTTT.

V usage is TRBV5-1 and J usage is TRBJ1-1; D is possibly TRBD1 (5 bases). The CDR3 totals 13 residues. In germline, CDR1 is SGHRS, CDR2 YFSETQ. The germline V and J ends were trimmed by 0 bases and 4 bases, with 7 bases remaining between them. The CDR3 loop reads CASSLGRGTEAFF. The DNA of the CDR3 is TGCGCCAGCAGCTTGGGTAGGGGCACTGAAGCTTTCTTT.

This chain links TRBV7-9 with TRBJ1-2, with 7 nucleotides matching TRBD1. Germline V lookup: CDR1 SEHNR, CDR2 FQNEAQ (reference sequence). This CDR3 has 17 residues. The V and J ends lost 6 bases and 5 bases, in that order; junction bases with no gene match: 18. The CDR3 sequence is CASSSTGEGGFSYGYTF. The CDR3 DNA reads TGTGCCAGCAGTTCTACAGGGGAAGGGGGGTTTTCTTATGGCTACACCTTC.

This clone was detected once. The chain carries TRBV6-6 and TRBJ1-6, with D perhaps TRBD1 (5 bases). This CDR3 comprises 14 residues. The V gene's germline CDR1 is MNHNY and CDR2 SVGAGI (reference sequence). V lost 2 bases and J 8 bases, leaving 10 bases between the germline ends. CDR3 amino acids: CASSYQGLDSPLHF. In DNA form, the CDR3 reads TGTGCCAGCAGTTACCAGGGTTTGGATTCACCCCTCCACTTT.

The rearrangement joins TRBV7-8 to TRBJ2-6; 7 bases match TRBD1. The junction had 14 bases not matched to a gene; V was cut back by 1 base and J by 2 bases. The CDR3 covers 20 residues. Germline loops: CDR1 SGHVS, CDR2 FQNEAQ. The CDR3, as DNA: TGTGCCAGCAGCTTAGAAGGCAGGGGGACCATATGGGCTGGGGCCAACGTCCTGACTTTC. Its protein is CASSLEGRGTIWAGANVLTF. The full variable domain, with the rest looked up from reference TRBV7-8 and TRBJ2-6, is GAGVSQSPRYKVAKRGQDVALRCDPISGHVSLFWYQQALGQGPEFLTYFQNEAQLDKSGLPSDRFFAERPEGSVSTLKIQRTQQEDSAVYLCASSLEGRGTIWAGANVLTFGAGSRLTVL.

This chain links TRBV10-2 with TRBJ2-5; TRBD2 aligns across 9 bases. In germline, CDR1 is WSHSY, CDR2 SAAADI. The CDR3 is made up of 14 amino acids. Germline trimming cut 7 bases from V and 2 bases from J; bases unmatched to any gene: 5. DNA for the CDR3: TGCGCCAGCATCCAGCGGGGGGATCAAGAGACCCAGTACTTC. It translates to CASIQRGDQETQYF.

The J gene is TRBJ2-7, the V gene TRBV13, with 7 bases that match TRBD2. Germline V gene sequence: CDR1 PRHDT, CDR2 FYEKMQ (reference sequence). The CDR3 length is 14 residues. V lost 5 bases, J lost 1 base, and 5 bases stayed unmatched. CDR3: CASSLRGESYEQYF. DNA of the CDR3: TGTGCCAGCAGCCTCCGGGGGGAATCCTACGAGCAGTACTTC. Filled out from reference TRBV13 and TRBJ2-7, the complete variable domain reads AAGVIQSPRHLIKEKRETATLKCYPIPRHDTVYWYQQGPGQDPQFLISFYEKMQSDKGSIPDRFSAQQFSDYHSELNMSSLELGDSALYFCASSLRGESYEQYFGPGTRLTVT.

This clone showed up just once. The sample carries other DNA sequences with the same CDR3. The chain carries TRBV5-6 and TRBJ1-5, with 8 bases aligning to TRBD1. From germline, CDR1 is SGHDT and CDR2 YYEEEE. Germline trimming cut 2 bases from V and 3 bases from J; bases unmatched to any gene: 4. The CDR3 has 15 residues. CDR3 sequence: CASSLGQGINQPQHF. CDR3 coding DNA: TGTGCCAGCAGCTTAGGACAGGGAATCAATCAGCCCCAGCATTTT.

This clone came up once. The J gene is TRBJ1-4, the V gene TRBV30, with a possible D match to TRBD1 (6 bases). CDR3 length: 14 amino acids. Germline loops: CDR1 GTSNPN, CDR2 SVGIG (reference sequence). The V end was cut by 2 bases, the J end by 3 bases, with 10 bases between. DNA of the CDR3: TGTGCCTGGAGTCGCGGGGGCTCTAATGAAAAACTGTTTTTT. It encodes CAWSRGGSNEKLFF. The full variable domain, its missing parts supplied by reference TRBV30 and TRBJ1-4, is SQTIHQWPATLVQPVGSPLSLECTVEGTSNPNLYWYRQAAGRGLQLLFYSVGIGQISSEVPQNLSASRPQDRQFILSSKKLLLSDSGFYLCAWSRGGSNEKLFFGSGTQLSVL.

V gene TRBV6-4 combines with J gene TRBJ1-1; unclear D gene. CDR1 is MRHNA and CDR2 is SNTAGT in the germline V gene. Trimming left V 5 bases short and J 1 base short, with 8 bases between. The CDR3 contains 13 residues. The CDR3 nucleotides are TGTGCCAGCAGTCCTAGTCCGAACACTGAAGCTTTCTTT. Its protein is CASSPSPNTEAFF.

The genes are TRBV5-6 and TRBJ1-2; 7 nucleotides align to TRBD1. CDR3 length: 14 amino acids. CDR1 and CDR2 (germline): SGHDT, YYEEEE. V lost 4 bases, J lost 7 bases, and 10 bases stayed unmatched. Here the CDR3 reads CASSVEGAHFGYTF. In DNA, the CDR3 is TGTGCCAGCAGCGTCGAGGGGGCGCACTTTGGCTACACCTTC.